This is a list of T cell receptor beta chains from one sample in a study of T-cell reconstitution after alpha-beta-depleted transplantation in children. TCRdb reprocessed the PCR reads via MiXCR and lists one record per CDR3 protein. The sample contains 200,000 or so distinct CDR3 sequences, approximately 7% of which appear only once. Sequenced here: PBMCs, sampled before TCRalphabeta/CD19-depleted stem cell transplant. Every receptor here comes from a boy between 2 and 10 years old with acute lymphoblastic leukemia, due to receive a stem cell transplant. Both conserved end residues are part of each CDR3. The D gene is left open where the match is weak. The size of a clone is reported for some rows only, either as once, few or many, or as a class for expanded clones.

d_gene	j_gene	v_gene	abundance	CDR3nt	CDR3aa
-	TRBJ2-6	TRBV29-1	many	TGCAGCGTTCAGAGGCAAGCTGGGGCCAACGTCCTGACTTTC	CSVQRQAGANVLTF
TRBD1	TRBJ1-5	TRBV20-1	many	TGCAGTGCCGGACGCTTGACAGGGAGCAATCAGCCCCAGCATTTT	CSAGRLTGSNQPQHF
TRBD2	TRBJ2-1	TRBV12-3/TRBV12-4	many	TGTGCCAGCAGCCAGGGACTACCAGCCAACAATGAGCAGTTCTTC	CASSQGLPANNEQFF
-	TRBJ1-1	TRBV27	many	TGTGCCAGCAGCTTGAGTTTGGCCACTGAAGCTTTCTTT	CASSLSLATEAFF
TRBD2	TRBJ2-3	TRBV12-5	-	TGTGCCACCAGCCAGGAGAGCGGGGTCTTGAACACAGATACGCAGTATTTT	CATSQESGVLNTDTQYF
-	TRBJ2-2	TRBV14	many	TGTGCCAGCAGCCACCGGGTTCGCGGCGGGGAGCTGTTTTTT	CASSHRVRGGELFF
-	TRBJ2-7	TRBV18	-	TGTGCCAGCTCACGATCTCGGACGGCCTCCTACGAGCAGTACTTC	CASSRSRTASYEQYF
-	TRBJ2-7	TRBV12-3/TRBV12-4	-	TGTGCCAGGGGGGATCAGCACTACGAGCAGTACTTC	CARGDQHYEQYF
TRBD1	TRBJ2-1	TRBV3-1	many	TGTGCCAGCAGCCTAATTATGGGACAGGGTGGTGAGCAGTTCTTC	CASSLIMGQGGEQFF
-	TRBJ1-2	TRBV4-3	-	TGCGCCAGCAGCCAACCCTGGGACGGAGTCTATGGCTACACCTTC	CASSQPWDGVYGYTF
TRBD2	TRBJ2-3	TRBV6-2/TRBV6-3	many	TGTGCCAGCAGTTCCCCGGGACTAGCGGGAGTGGATACGCAGTATTTT	CASSSPGLAGVDTQYF
-	TRBJ2-1	TRBV7-9	many	TGTGCCAGCAGCTTAGAGGGGAATGAGCAGTTCTTC	CASSLEGNEQFF
-	TRBJ2-7	TRBV5-6	few	TGTGCCAGCAGCTCGGGACCCTTCTTCTCCTACGAGCAGTACTTC	CASSSGPFFSYEQYF
-	TRBJ2-2	TRBV9	many	TGTGCCAGCAGCGACATGGGGAACACCGGGGAGCTGTTTTTT	CASSDMGNTGELFF
-	TRBJ1-2	TRBV3-1	few	TGTGCCAGCAGCCAAGTGGGCGGCGGCTATGGCTACACCTTC	CASSQVGGGYGYTF
TRBD1	TRBJ2-1	TRBV10-3	many	TGTGCCATCAGTGTAGAGACAGGGGAGCAGTTCTTC	CAISVETGEQFF
TRBD2	TRBJ2-7	TRBV4-3	few	TGCGCCAGCAGCCAAGAAGGGCGGGGAGGGTACGAGCAGTACTTC	CASSQEGRGGYEQYF